These 24 T cell receptor beta chains were all obtained from the same sample, sequenced in a study of radiation and T cells in renal cell carcinoma. Time point noted: blood 2 weeks post-SBRT. The treatment here: 15 Gy SBRT to primary tumor, nephrectomy 4 weeks later. Sequencing was performed with immunoSEQ multiplex PCR; in TCRdb, only in-frame clones are kept and a portion is missing. This table has about 120,000 clones, around 81% appearing once. This specimen was blood, taken from a patient whose treatment included radiotherapy and nephrectomy. The receptors here all came from a man aged 50 to 60 with renal cell carcinoma.

This chain links TRBV6-5 with TRBJ1-1; 8 positions agree with TRBD1. The ends lost 2 bases at V and 8 bases at J; junction bases unmatched: 4. Per germline, CDR1 MNHEY and CDR2 SVGAGI. The CDR3 consists of 13 residues. The CDR3 DNA sequence: TGTGCCAGCAGTTACCCGGGACAGGCGGAAGCTTTCTTT. It yields the protein CASSYPGQAEAFF.

The J gene is TRBJ2-1, the V gene TRBV11-3; D gene ambiguous. Germline V gene lookup returns CDR1 SGHNT and CDR2 YENEEA. Trimming took 2 bases from V and 4 from J, leaving 9 bases between them. The CDR3 totals 14 residues. DNA for the CDR3: TGTGCCAGCAGCTTATTGATTTGTTACAATGAGCAGTTCTTC. It yields the protein CASSLLICYNEQFF. The complete variable domain, with remaining parts taken from reference TRBV11-3 and TRBJ2-1, reads EAGVVQSPRYKIIEKKQPVAFWCNPISGHNTLYWYLQNLGQGPELLIRYENEEAVDDSQLPKDRFSAERLKGVDSTLKIQPAELGDSAVYLCASSLLICYNEQFFGPGTRLTVL.

This clone has ten or more counts. The CDR3 sequence is CSVTLAGPYNEQFF. The DNA of the CDR3 is TGCAGCGTCACATTAGCGGGACCTTACAATGAGCAGTTCTTC. V is TRBV29-1 and J is TRBJ2-1, with 8 nucleotides matching TRBD2. Trimming at V came to 6 bases and at J to 4 bases, leaving 8 bases not matched to a gene. CDR1 is SQVTM and CDR2 is ANQGSEA in the germline V gene. The CDR3 contains 14 residues.

The chain's CDR3 is CAWSTGSNQPQHF. In nucleotides, the CDR3 is TGTGCCTGGAGTACCGGTAGCAATCAGCCCCAGCATTTT. The V gene is TRBV30, the J gene TRBJ1-5; D not certain. The CDR3 is 13 residues long. Trimming took off 2 bases at V and 0 bases at J, with 5 bases between the two ends. In germline, CDR1 is GTSNPN, CDR2 SVGIG (reference sequence).

The chain combines TRBV4-3 with TRBJ1-5, with D unresolved. The germline CDR1 and CDR2 sequences are LGHNA and YSLEER. The CDR3 is 16 residues long. The V and J ends lost 1 base and 4 bases respectively, with 14 bases between them. CDR3 sequence (DNA): TGCGCCAGCAGCCAAGGAAGGACCCGGCAGAATCAGCCCCAGCATTTT. Its translation is CASSQGRTRQNQPQHF.

The chain employs TRBV5-1 and TRBJ2-5; D is ambiguous. CDR3 length: 12 amino acids. CDR1 and CDR2 (germline): SGHRS, YFSETQ. The V end lost 4 bases, the J end lost 3 bases, and 7 bases lay between the germline ends. CDR3: CASSQRKETQYF. The CDR3 DNA is TGCGCCAGCAGCCAACGCAAAGAGACCCAGTACTTC.

CDR3 nucleotides: TGTGCCACCGACCACCCAACAGGGGTGGATGAAAAACTGTTTTTT. Amino acid sequence: CATDHPTGVDEKLFF. The chain is built from TRBV6-1 and TRBJ1-4, with 7 bases aligning to TRBD1. The V gene's germline CDR1 is MNHNS and CDR2 SASEGT. J was trimmed by 6 bases and V by 10 bases; bases with no gene match: 14. The CDR3 runs to 15 residues.

The rearrangement links TRBV9 to TRBJ2-3; 8 bases line up with TRBD2. CDR1 is SGDLS and CDR2 is YYNGEE in the germline V gene. The CDR3 contains 17 residues. V dropped 5 bases and J dropped 2; count of bases not matched to a gene: 13. In DNA form, the CDR3 reads TGTGCCAGCAGTGCCGGACTAGCTAAGACAAACACAGATACGCAGTATTTT. It specifies CASSAGLAKTNTDTQYF.

In nucleotides, the CDR3 is TGTGCCAGCAGCTCCCGGGACTACCAAGAGACCCAGTACTTC. Translated: CASSSRDYQETQYF. The chain joins TRBV13 to TRBJ2-5, with a possible D match to TRBD2 (6 bases). Germline CDR1 PRHDT, CDR2 FYEKMQ (reference sequence). The V gene lost 4 bases and the J gene lost 0 bases, with 9 bases spanning the gap. This CDR3 comprises 14 residues.

In DNA, the CDR3 is TGCGCCAGCAGCACAGGGACTATAAGTTTGGAGACCCAGTACTTC. Residues: CASSTGTISLETQYF. The chain couples TRBV5-1 to TRBJ2-5; D might be TRBD2 (7 bases). The CDR3 covers 15 residues. Germline V CDR1 and CDR2: SGHRS, YFSETQ. Between the trimmed V and J ends, which lost 4 bases and 5 bases, there was a span of 18 bases. Full variable domain (missing parts from reference TRBV5-1 and TRBJ2-5): KAGVTQTPRYLIKTRGQQVTLSCSPISGHRSVSWYQQTPGQGLQFLFEYFSETQRNKGNFPGRFSGRQFSNSRSEMNVSTLELGDSALYLCASSTGTISLETQYFGPGTRLLVL.

Details on this clone: A read error may account for a junction end that differs from germline. This chain connects TRBV7-7 to TRBJ1-1; 9 nucleotides match TRBD1. Germline V lookup: CDR1 SSHAT, CDR2 FNYEAQ (reference sequence). The CDR3 has 18 residues. CDR3 DNA: TGTGCTAGCATTAACAGGGGGCGAAGGGACAAACTGAACACTGAAGCTTTCTTT. Protein: CASINRGRRDKLNTEAFF. The entire variable domain, with the rest obtained from reference TRBV7-7 and TRBJ1-1, is as follows: GAGVSQSPRYKVTKRGQDVTLRCDPISSHATLYWYQQALGQGPEFLTYFNYEAQPDKSGLPSDRFSAERPEGSISTLTIQRTEQRDSAMYRCASINRGRRDKLNTEAFFGQGTRLTVV.

This clone showed up just once. The chain is built from TRBV6-1 and TRBJ2-1; perhaps D is TRBD1 or TRBD2 (5 bases each). The V end was cut by 3 bases, the J end by 4 bases, with 16 bases between. The CDR3 is 16 residues long. Germline lookup yields CDR1 MNHNS and CDR2 SASEGT. The DNA for the CDR3 is TGTGCCAGCAGTGATATGTGGGGGAGAGGGTACAATGAGCAGTTCTTC. Translated: CASSDMWGRGYNEQFF.

The J gene is TRBJ1-2, the V gene TRBV10-3, with D maybe TRBD1 (5 bases). Trimming cost V 3 bases and J 10 bases, with 21 bases left between them. Germline V gene sequence: CDR1 ENHRY, CDR2 SYGVKD. The CDR3 sequence is 15 residues long. CDR3 sequence reads: CAISDRDRPVLDYTF. The CDR3 DNA sequence: TGTGCCATCAGTGACCGGGACCGACCAGTTCTTGACTACACCTTC.

The chain recombines TRBV6-1 with TRBJ1-4, with TRBD1 matching 7 bases. Germline CDR1 MNHNS, CDR2 SASEGT. The CDR3 is made up of 14 amino acids. J gave up 3 bases and V 7 bases, and 5 bases lay outside the gene matches. The CDR3: CASTLQGSNEKLFF. CDR3 coding DNA: TGTGCCAGCACTCTACAGGGGTCTAATGAAAAACTGTTTTTT.

V and J are TRBV7-8 and TRBJ2-7, with 9 bases identical to TRBD1. The germline CDR1 and CDR2 sequences are SGHVS and FQNEAQ. J gave up 2 bases and V 2 bases, and 4 bases lay outside the gene matches. The CDR3 contains 15 residues. In DNA, the CDR3 is TGTGCCAGCAGCTTACTCAGGGACAGGGCCTACGAGCAGTACTTC. This codes for CASSLLRDRAYEQYF.

The chain combines TRBV6-1 with TRBJ1-5; 7 bases map to TRBD1. The V segment lost 1 base and the J segment 7 bases; nucleotides outside the gene matches: 10. Germline CDR1 and CDR2: MNHNS and SASEGT. The CDR3 sequence is 16 residues long. CDR3 residues: CASSEDKGGESQPQHF. The DNA of the CDR3 is TGTGCCAGCAGTGAAGATAAAGGGGGCGAGTCACAGCCCCAGCATTTT.

The genes are TRBV29-1 and TRBJ1-5; 11 positions match TRBD1. The CDR3 is 12 amino acids. Germline loops: CDR1 SQVTM, CDR2 ANQGSEA. V gave up 8 bases and J gave up 5 bases; unmatched junction bases: 2. The CDR3 region is CSTGQGDQPQHF. For the CDR3, the DNA is TGCAGCACGGGACAGGGGGATCAGCCCCAGCATTTT. Supplemented by reference TRBV29-1 and TRBJ1-5, the full variable domain reads SAVISQKPSRDICQRGTSLTIQCQVDSQVTMMFWYRQQPGQSLTLIATANQGSEATYESGFVIDKFPISRPNLTFSTLTVSNMSPEDSSIYLCSTGQGDQPQHFGDGTRLSIL.

This clone turned up a few times. The chain carries TRBV6-1 and TRBJ1-1; D remains unclear. The germline V and J ends were trimmed by 2 bases and 5 bases, with 15 bases remaining between them. The CDR3 length is 15 residues. CDR1 and CDR2 (germline): MNHNS, SASEGT. The CDR3 coding sequence is TGTGCCAGCAGTGAAAAGTATAATGGGCTTACTGAAGCTTTCTTT. Its protein is CASSEKYNGLTEAFF.

CDR3 sequence reads: CASSPLTGELFF. CDR3 DNA: TGTGCCAGCTCACCACTCACCGGGGAGCTGTTTTTT. The rearrangement joins TRBV18 to TRBJ2-2; D call uncertain. CDR3 length equals 12 residues. CDR1 is KGHSH, CDR2 LQKENI, per germline. V lost 1 base and J lost 4, with 1 base in between. The full variable domain, with the rest looked up from reference TRBV18 and TRBJ2-2, is NAGVMQNPRHLVRRRGQEARLRCSPMKGHSHVYWYRQLPEEGLKFMVYLQKENIIDESGMPKERFSAEFPKEGPSILRIQQVVRGDSAAYFCASSPLTGELFFGEGSRLTVL.

This chain connects TRBV9 to TRBJ2-3, with D perhaps matching TRBD1 (5 bases). Trimming removed 2 bases at V and 0 bases at J, with 16 bases between. The germline V gene encodes CDR1 SGDLS and CDR2 YYNGEE. The CDR3 loop spans 17 amino acids. CDR3 DNA: TGTGCCAGCAGCGTGGAAGGGGTCCCCACTAGCACAGATACGCAGTATTTT. Protein: CASSVEGVPTSTDTQYF.

The V gene is TRBV28, the J gene TRBJ1-1; D is undetermined. V lost 6 bases to trimming and J lost 0 bases, with 8 bases between them. This CDR3 contains 13 residues. The V gene's germline CDR1 is MDHEN and CDR2 SYDVKM. In DNA, the CDR3 is TGTGCCAGCAGACCTAACATGAACACTGAAGCTTTCTTT. Its translation: CASRPNMNTEAFF.

This clone was counted a single time. The rearrangement uses TRBV6-6 and TRBJ2-7; the D gene is possibly TRBD1 (7 bases). The V end lost 8 bases, the J end lost 0 bases, and 14 bases lay between the germline ends. The V gene's germline CDR1 is MNHNY and CDR2 SVGAGI (reference sequence). This CDR3 has 14 residues. DNA of the CDR3: TGTGCCAGCCTGGAGGGACAGCTCTCCTACGAGCAGTACTTC. It specifies CASLEGQLSYEQYF.

This chain connects TRBV5-1 to TRBJ1-4, with 7 bases matching TRBD1. CDR1 and CDR2 (germline): SGHRS, YFSETQ. The CDR3 length is 16 residues. Losses at the gene ends were 4 bases for V and 2 bases for J; bases not matched to a gene: 8. CDR3 DNA: TGCGCCAGCAGCGAGGCAGGGGGAACGACTAATGAAAAACTGTTTTTT. Protein: CASSEAGGTTNEKLFF.

About this clone: The same CDR3 also results from other DNA sequences found in this sample. The chain couples TRBV2 to TRBJ1-3; TRBD1 matches at 7 bases. CDR3 length: 13 amino acids. V shed 4 bases and J 4 bases; nucleotides not matched to a gene: 1. Germline V lookup: CDR1 SNHLY, CDR2 FYNNEI. CDR3 region: CASSGDRGNTIYF. The CDR3 coding sequence is TGTGCCAGCAGTGGGGACAGAGGAAACACCATATATTTT.